This passage covers 27 T cell receptor beta chains from one sample sequenced in a study of Ad26.COV2.S vaccination and SARS-CoV-2 variants. Only in-frame clones appear in the TCRdb table, and some are missing; sequencing was by immunoSEQ multiplex PCR. The data contain 400,000 to 450,000 clones, about 90% of them singletons. Regarding treatment: 15 to 20 received Ad26.COV2.S at low or high dose, single or two shots; 5 received placebo; per-sample allocation not given. Day 63 following the first vaccine or placebo injection was when the samples were taken. The source material was peripheral blood, sampled in a trial of Ad26.COV2.S vaccine versus placebo. The receptor set was obtained from a person between 18 and 65 years old who received the Ad26.COV2.S COVID-19 vaccine or a placebo.

The chain links TRBV9 to TRBJ1-2; 9 positions agree with TRBD1. The CDR3 runs to 16 residues. Germline CDR1 is SGDLS and CDR2 is YYNGEE. Unmatched junction bases numbered 11, after V lost 4 bases and J lost 4 bases. CDR3 loop: CASSLTGGQGAYGYTF. Written as DNA, the CDR3 is TGTGCCAGCAGCCTCACGGGGGGACAGGGTGCCTATGGCTACACCTTC.

This chain links TRBV5-1 with TRBJ1-3; D not certain. This CDR3 has 14 residues. V was clipped by 0 bases and J by 4 bases, with 8 bases between them. The germline CDR1 and CDR2 sequences are SGHRS and YFSETQ. CDR3 nucleotide sequence: TGCGCCAGCAGCTTGGGCTCAGCGGGAAACACCATATATTTT. Its protein product is CASSLGSAGNTIYF.

The chain is built from TRBV23-1 and TRBJ2-1; D may be TRBD1 (6 bases). TRBV23-1 is designated an ORF whose function remains uncertain. CDR3 size: 18 residues. The V end was cut by 4 bases, the J end by 0 bases, with 19 bases between. CDR3 protein: CASSPIHRAPGSYNEQFF. CDR3 coding DNA: TGCGCCAGCAGTCCCATCCACAGGGCGCCCGGCTCCTACAATGAGCAGTTCTTC.

This chain connects TRBV28 to TRBJ1-5; no definite D call. The V gene's germline CDR1 is MDHEN and CDR2 SYDVKM. The CDR3 runs 15 residues. Trimming took 3 bases from V and 2 from J, leaving 11 bases between them. Here the CDR3 DNA reads TGTGCCAGCAGTTTTGGCGAGGGCGGCAATCAGCCCCAGCATTTT. Encoded protein: CASSFGEGGNQPQHF. The variable domain in full, completed from reference TRBV28 and TRBJ1-5, reads DVKVTQSSRYLVKRTGEKVFLECVQDMDHENMFWYRQDPGLGLRLIYFSYDVKMKEKGDIPEGYSVSREKKERFSLILESASTNQTSMYLCASSFGEGGNQPQHFGDGTRLSIL.

The rearrangement uses TRBV5-1 and TRBJ2-7; D possibly corresponds to TRBD2 (6 bases). V gave up 4 bases and J gave up 5 bases, with 22 bases separating them. CDR1 and CDR2 from the germline V gene are SGHRS and YFSETQ. There are 16 residues in the CDR3. The CDR3 coding sequence is TGCGCCAGCAGCCAAAGAGGGGACTTGTCAACCCACGAGCAGTACTTC. Protein sequence: CASSQRGDLSTHEQYF. The entire variable domain, with the rest obtained from reference TRBV5-1 and TRBJ2-7, is as follows: KAGVTQTPRYLIKTRGQQVTLSCSPISGHRSVSWYQQTPGQGLQFLFEYFSETQRNKGNFPGRFSGRQFSNSRSEMNVSTLELGDSALYLCASSQRGDLSTHEQYFGPGTRLTVT.

The rearrangement uses TRBV21-1 and TRBJ2-7; TRBD1 is the table's D call, not checked against the DNA. TRBV21-1 is listed as a pseudogene. The length of the CDR3 is 13 residues. The CDR3 DNA reads TGTGCCAGCAGCAGACAGGGTTCCTACGAGCAGTACTTC. Protein product: CASSRQGSYEQYF.

The rearrangement uses TRBV2 and TRBJ2-3, with 7 bases that match TRBD2. Trimming removed 6 bases from V and 4 bases from J; junction bases left unmatched: 7. Looked up from germline, CDR1 is SNHLY and CDR2 is FYNNEI. This CDR3 is 14 amino acids long. The CDR3 region has the DNA TGTGCCAGCAGGAGGACTAGTAGGTCAGATACGCAGTATTTT. It is translated as CASRRTSRSDTQYF.

The chain is built from TRBV19 and TRBJ1-2, with TRBD1 matching over 11 bases. The CDR3 consists of 14 residues. After removal of 8 bases from V and 6 bases from J, the junction contained 8 bases not matched to a gene. Per germline, CDR1 LNHDA and CDR2 SQIVND (reference sequence). The CDR3 sequence: CASDQGQGENGYTF. The CDR3 nucleotides are TGTGCCAGTGACCAGGGACAGGGGGAGAATGGCTACACCTTC.

The chain links TRBV27 to TRBJ2-3; D possibly corresponds to TRBD1 (6 bases). CDR1 is MNHEY, CDR2 SMNVEV, per germline (reference sequence). With 5 bases removed from V and 2 bases from J, the gap between germline ends came to 23 bases. CDR3 size: 18 residues. The CDR3 DNA sequence: TGTGCCAGCAGTACCCGCCCCCGGCCAGGGGTGGCCACAGATACGCAGTATTTT. As protein: CASSTRPRPGVATDTQYF.

For the CDR3, the DNA is TGCGCCAGCAGTCATGTCGCCCAGGGCGGTGAAAAACTGTTTTTT. It encodes CASSHVAQGGEKLFF. V is TRBV5-1 and J is TRBJ1-4; maybe TRBD1 (5 bases). Germline CDR1 reads SGHRS; CDR2 reads YFSETQ. V lost 5 bases to trimming and J lost 7 bases, with 18 bases between them. The CDR3 covers 15 residues.

This clone was seen a handful of times. The DNA of the CDR3 is TGTGCCAGCACCGCGGACGTCGCCGGCTACACCTTC. This gives the protein CASTADVAGYTF. The chain uses TRBV5-4 and TRBJ1-2; D is ambiguous. V was cut by 6 bases and J by 8 bases, with 14 bases left in between. The CDR3 extends over 12 amino acids. CDR1 is SGHNT, CDR2 YYREEE, per germline (reference sequence).

The chain recombines TRBV5-4 with TRBJ2-1, with 8 bases aligning to TRBD2. Trimming cost V 1 base and J 6 bases; bases outside gene matches: 3. This CDR3 spans 14 amino acids. Germline CDR1 reads SGHNT; CDR2 reads YYREEE (reference sequence). The CDR3 loop is CASSLLRGGNEQFF. The CDR3, as DNA: TGTGCCAGCAGCTTGCTCCGGGGGGGCAATGAGCAGTTCTTC.

Turning to this clone: This clone may be a read error of a much larger clone one base away. In the same sample, other DNA sequences code for this CDR3. The V and J genes are TRBV7-2 and TRBJ1-1; D is undetermined. Germline V gene data show CDR1 as SGHTA and CDR2 as FQGNSA. CDR3 size: 13 residues. V was cut by 1 base and J by 1 base, with 4 bases left in between. In nucleotides, the CDR3 is TGTGCCAGCAGCTTAGGTCAGAACACTGAAGCTTTCTTT. It is translated as CASSLGQNTEAFF.

The rearrangement links TRBV11-2 to TRBJ2-5; D possibly corresponds to TRBD1 (6 bases). CDR1 and CDR2 from the germline V gene are SGHAT and FQNNGV. V lost 3 bases to trimming and J lost 4 bases, with 12 bases between them. This CDR3 is 14 amino acids long. CDR3 loop: CASSFGRGPETQYF. DNA for the CDR3: TGTGCCAGCAGCTTTGGCAGGGGCCCAGAGACCCAGTACTTC.

The chain employs TRBV28 and TRBJ1-3; D unclear. Trimming pared 7 bases from V and 0 bases from J, leaving 16 bases between. Germline assignment: CDR1 MDHEN and CDR2 SYDVKM. CDR3 length: 16 amino acids. Here the CDR3 reads CASTNVGPTSGNTIYF. DNA for the CDR3: TGTGCCAGCACCAACGTTGGACCGACCTCTGGAAACACCATATATTTT. The whole variable domain, remainder taken from reference TRBV28 and TRBJ1-3, is DVKVTQSSRYLVKRTGEKVFLECVQDMDHENMFWYRQDPGLGLRLIYFSYDVKMKEKGDIPEGYSVSREKKERFSLILESASTNQTSMYLCASTNVGPTSGNTIYFGEGSWLTVV.

The DNA for the CDR3 is TGTGCCAGCAGTGAAGAAGGCCGGGCGCATCTTGGTTCACCCCTCCACTTT. Encoded protein: CASSEEGRAHLGSPLHF. The chain employs TRBV2 and TRBJ1-6; D unclear. The CDR3 is made up of 17 amino acids. Per the germline V gene, CDR1 is SNHLY and CDR2 is FYNNEI. The ends were cut back, 1 base at V and 9 bases at J, with 19 bases in the middle.

The V call is TRBV6-5, the J call TRBJ2-7; 7 nucleotides agree with TRBD2. The CDR3 runs 14 residues. Looked up from germline, CDR1 is MNHEY and CDR2 is SVGAGI. After removal of 6 bases from V and 3 bases from J, the junction contained 8 bases not matched to a gene. CDR3 DNA: TGTGCCAGCAGGCCCCAGCGGGGTAACTACGAGCAGTACTTC. This gives the protein CASRPQRGNYEQYF.

This clone was detected once. The chain is built from TRBV30 and TRBJ1-6; weak D call: TRBD1 (5 bases). The CDR3 consists of 14 residues. V lost 2 bases and J 10 bases, leaving 15 bases between the germline ends. The germline CDR1 and CDR2 sequences are GTSNPN and SVGIG (reference sequence). DNA for the CDR3: TGTGCCTGGAGTAGGGGACCAAAGGAGTCACCCCTCCACTTT. It translates to CAWSRGPKESPLHF.

This chain connects TRBV19 to TRBJ1-5, with D possibly TRBD1 on 5 matching bases. Germline CDR1 LNHDA, CDR2 SQIVND (reference sequence). The CDR3 covers 14 residues. V was trimmed by 5 bases and J by 4 bases, leaving 12 bases between them. CDR3: CASSSGHGNQPQHF. The CDR3 DNA reads as TGTGCCAGTAGTTCAGGACACGGGAATCAGCCCCAGCATTTT.

This sequence joins TRBV30 and TRBJ1-2; 7 bases match TRBD1. The germline V gene encodes CDR1 GTSNPN and CDR2 SVGIG (reference sequence). The CDR3 contains 15 residues. The junction had 15 bases not matched to a gene; V was cut back by 4 bases and J by 7 bases. The CDR3 bases are TGTGCCTGGATTGGGGCGTACAGGGGAGGGGCTGGCTACACCTTC. This gives the protein CAWIGAYRGGAGYTF.

A note on this clone: The junction differs from germline at one of its ends, possibly a read error. The V and J genes are TRBV29-1 and TRBJ2-7; no definite D call. Germline V gives CDR1 SQVTM, CDR2 ANQGSEA. This CDR3 comprises 13 residues. In DNA, the CDR3 is TGCAGCGTTGTGTGGCAGGTCTCATACGGGCAGTACTTC. Residues: CSVVWQVSYGQYF.

As regards this clone: The same CDR3 can be traced to other DNA sequences in this sample. This rearrangement joins TRBV12-3 or TRBV12-4 to TRBJ1-6; D unresolved. The CDR3 has 13 amino acids. The V gene lost 9 bases and the J gene lost 3 bases, with 9 bases spanning the gap. The CDR3 DNA reads TGTGCCAGTTCCCGGGACTATAATTCACCCCTCCACTTT. Translating it yields CASSRDYNSPLHF.

A single count supports this clone. The chain employs TRBV5-1 and TRBJ2-7; 9 bases are shared with TRBD1. Germline CDR1 is SGHRS and CDR2 is YFSETQ. After removal of 4 bases from V and 9 bases from J, the junction contained 17 bases not matched to a gene. This CDR3 is 16 amino acids long. CDR3 region: CASSPNAGQGGGVQYF. As DNA, the CDR3 is TGCGCCAGCAGCCCCAACGCGGGACAGGGTGGAGGCGTGCAGTACTTC.

The sample holds a few counts of this clone. The CDR3 reads CASPTGGETQYF. The CDR3 DNA sequence: TGTGCCAGCCCCACAGGGGGAGAGACCCAGTACTTC. The rearrangement uses TRBV5-4 and TRBJ2-5; 8 nucleotides line up with TRBD1. The V gene end was trimmed by 7 bases and the J gene end by 4 bases; junction bases not matched to a gene: 3. Germline V CDR1 and CDR2: SGHNT, YYREEE (reference sequence). The CDR3 is made up of 12 amino acids.

This rearrangement joins TRBV19 to TRBJ2-1; 9 nucleotides align to TRBD2. V dropped 7 bases and J dropped 7; count of bases not matched to a gene: 20. Germline loops: CDR1 LNHDA, CDR2 SQIVND (reference sequence). The CDR3 has 18 amino acids. In DNA form, the CDR3 reads TGTGCCAGTACCGGTCCTGGCTGGCGGGGGGGCCTGAGGAATGAGCAGTTCTTC. Translating it yields CASTGPGWRGGLRNEQFF. The complete variable domain, with remaining parts taken from reference TRBV19 and TRBJ2-1, reads DGGITQSPKYLFRKEGQNVTLSCEQNLNHDAMYWYRQDPGQGLRLIYYSQIVNDFQKGDIAEGYSVSREKKESFPLTVTSAQKNPTAFYLCASTGPGWRGGLRNEQFFGPGTRLTVL.

The chain links TRBV7-7 to TRBJ2-7, with D perhaps assigned TRBD1 or TRBD2 (7 bases each). This CDR3 region has 15 residues. Trimming left V 5 bases short and J 2 bases short, with 16 bases between. Germline values: CDR1 SSHAT, CDR2 FNYEAQ (reference sequence). The CDR3 region has the DNA TGTGCCAGCAGCCTACAGGGGAGGGGGACCTACGAGCAGTACTTC. This sequence encodes CASSLQGRGTYEQYF.

The chain combines TRBV6-1 with TRBJ1-2; D is possibly TRBD1 (6 bases). The CDR3 consists of 16 residues. Germline lookup yields CDR1 MNHNS and CDR2 SASEGT. V was trimmed by 2 bases and J by 0 bases, leaving 13 bases between them. CDR3 DNA: TGTGCCAGCAGTGAAAGGGCCGGGACAACTAACTATGGCTACACCTTC. Amino acid sequence: CASSERAGTTNYGYTF.